This T cell receptor beta chain was profiled in a study of regulatory T cells in long-lasting Graves disease. Study details: The definition of persistent Graves' disease was over 5 years of antithyroid drugs with positive TSH receptor antibodies. Overall study findings and caveats: Persistent Graves' patients showed less TCR diversity than newly diagnosed patients showed.

Through Arm-PCR of CDR3 regions and iRepertoire HTBI primers, TCR beta libraries were built. TCRdb passed the multiplex PCR reads through MiXCR, listing each CDR3 protein once. The sample lists a few hundred thousand distinct CDR3 sequences, around a fifth seen once, with about an eighth in the top ten. Specified time point: persistent/refractory GD, antithyroid drugs over 5 years with positive TRAb. Making the TCR library involved RNA that had been extracted from PBMCs. American Thyroid Association guidelines served as the basis for diagnosing Graves' disease. Patients of an endocrinology department in Xi'an, China, were included. Germline V lookup: CDR1 LNHDA, CDR2 SQIVND (reference sequence). Germline trimming cut 5 bases from V and 2 bases from J; bases unmatched to any gene: 10. The CDR3 spans 16 residues. A word on this clonotype: The antigen is undetermined.

The starting material was peripheral blood mononuclear cells (PBMCs), obtained when the disease was refractory, from a patient treated with antithyroid drugs. The chain couples TRBV19 to TRBJ2-5; 8 bases are shared with TRBD2. This TCR was sampled from a female donor with Graves disease. The CDR3 DNA reads TGTGCCAGTAGTTCTGCAGGGAGACTAGCGCAAGAGACCCAGTACTTC. Translation gives CASSSAGRLAQETQYF.